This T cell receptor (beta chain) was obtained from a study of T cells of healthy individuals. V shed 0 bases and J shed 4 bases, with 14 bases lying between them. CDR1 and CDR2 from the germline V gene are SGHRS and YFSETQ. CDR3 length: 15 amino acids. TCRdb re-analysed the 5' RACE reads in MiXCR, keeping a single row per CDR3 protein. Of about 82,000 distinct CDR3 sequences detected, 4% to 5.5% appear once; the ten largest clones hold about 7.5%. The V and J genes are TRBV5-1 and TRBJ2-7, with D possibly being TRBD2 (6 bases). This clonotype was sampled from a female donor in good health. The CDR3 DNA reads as TGCGCCAGCAGCTTGGCGGAGCCGGAGGGATACGAGCAGTACTTC. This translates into CASSLAEPEGYEQYF.